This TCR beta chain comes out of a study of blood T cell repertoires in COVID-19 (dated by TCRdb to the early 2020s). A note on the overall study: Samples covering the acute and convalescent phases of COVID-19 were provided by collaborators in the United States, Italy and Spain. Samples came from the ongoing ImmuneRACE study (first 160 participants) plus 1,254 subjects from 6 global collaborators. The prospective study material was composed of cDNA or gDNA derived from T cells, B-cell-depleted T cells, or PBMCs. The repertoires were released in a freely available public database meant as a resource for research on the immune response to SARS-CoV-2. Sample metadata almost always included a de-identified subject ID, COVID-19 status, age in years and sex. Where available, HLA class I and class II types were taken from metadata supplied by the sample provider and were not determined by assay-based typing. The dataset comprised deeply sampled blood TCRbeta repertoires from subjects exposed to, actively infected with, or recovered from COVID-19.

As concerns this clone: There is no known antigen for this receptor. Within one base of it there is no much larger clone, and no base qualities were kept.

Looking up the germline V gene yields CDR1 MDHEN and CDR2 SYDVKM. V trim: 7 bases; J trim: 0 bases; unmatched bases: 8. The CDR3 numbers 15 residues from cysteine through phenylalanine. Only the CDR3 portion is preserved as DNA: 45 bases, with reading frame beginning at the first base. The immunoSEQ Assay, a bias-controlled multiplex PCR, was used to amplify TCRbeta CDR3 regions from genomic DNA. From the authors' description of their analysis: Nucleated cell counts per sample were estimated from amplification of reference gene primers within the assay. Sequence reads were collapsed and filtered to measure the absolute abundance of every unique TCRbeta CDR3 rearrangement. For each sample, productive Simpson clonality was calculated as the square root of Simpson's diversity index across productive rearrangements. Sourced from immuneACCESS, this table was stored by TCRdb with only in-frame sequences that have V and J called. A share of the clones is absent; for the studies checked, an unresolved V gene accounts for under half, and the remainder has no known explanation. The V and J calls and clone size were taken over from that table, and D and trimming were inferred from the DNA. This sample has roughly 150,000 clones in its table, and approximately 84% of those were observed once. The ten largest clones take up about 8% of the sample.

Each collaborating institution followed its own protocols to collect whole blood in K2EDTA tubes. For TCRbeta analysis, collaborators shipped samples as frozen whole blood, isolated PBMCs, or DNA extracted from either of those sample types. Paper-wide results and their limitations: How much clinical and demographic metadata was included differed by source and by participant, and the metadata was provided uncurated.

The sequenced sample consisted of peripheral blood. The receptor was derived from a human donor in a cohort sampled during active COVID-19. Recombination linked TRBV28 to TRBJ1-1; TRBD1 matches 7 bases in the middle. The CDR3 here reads CASNTGQNLNTEAFF. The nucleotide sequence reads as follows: TGTGCCAGCAACACGGGACAGAATTTGAACACTGAAGCTTTCTTT.